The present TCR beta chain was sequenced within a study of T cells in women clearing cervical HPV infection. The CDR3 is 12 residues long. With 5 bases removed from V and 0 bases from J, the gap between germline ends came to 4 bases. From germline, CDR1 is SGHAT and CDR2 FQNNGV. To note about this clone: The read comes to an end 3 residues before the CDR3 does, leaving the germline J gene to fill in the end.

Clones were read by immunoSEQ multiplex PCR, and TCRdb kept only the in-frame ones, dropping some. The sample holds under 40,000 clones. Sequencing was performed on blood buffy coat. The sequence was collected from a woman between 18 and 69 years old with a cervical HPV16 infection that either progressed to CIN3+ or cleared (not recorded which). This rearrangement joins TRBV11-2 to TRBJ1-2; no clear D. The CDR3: CASSQTNYGYTF. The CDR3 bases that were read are TGTGCCAGCAGCCAGACTAACTATGGC.